This TCR beta chain was identified in a study of graft-versus-host responses after intestinal transplantation. This clone was picked up one time. Its specificity is not known. The V gene's germline CDR1 is GTSNPN and CDR2 SVGIG (reference sequence). The CDR3 covers 17 residues. The trim removed 0 bases at V and 4 bases at J, leaving 11 bases unmatched. Here immunoSEQ multiplex PCR was the method, and the copy in TCRdb shows in-frame clones only, minus some. Among 130,000 to 150,000 clones, 85% to 95% were seen once, and the ten largest hold roughly 0.19%. Here the sequenced sample was unstimulated CD4+ T cells sorted from spleen or lymph node cells, taken before intestinal transplant. V is TRBV30 and J is TRBJ2-1, with TRBD2 matching over 8 bases. The receptor's source is a human donor who received an intestinal transplant. The CDR3 reads CAWSVLVISGSYNEQFF. The CDR3 DNA is TGTGCCTGGAGTGTATTAGTGATAAGCGGGAGTTACAATGAGCAGTTCTTC.